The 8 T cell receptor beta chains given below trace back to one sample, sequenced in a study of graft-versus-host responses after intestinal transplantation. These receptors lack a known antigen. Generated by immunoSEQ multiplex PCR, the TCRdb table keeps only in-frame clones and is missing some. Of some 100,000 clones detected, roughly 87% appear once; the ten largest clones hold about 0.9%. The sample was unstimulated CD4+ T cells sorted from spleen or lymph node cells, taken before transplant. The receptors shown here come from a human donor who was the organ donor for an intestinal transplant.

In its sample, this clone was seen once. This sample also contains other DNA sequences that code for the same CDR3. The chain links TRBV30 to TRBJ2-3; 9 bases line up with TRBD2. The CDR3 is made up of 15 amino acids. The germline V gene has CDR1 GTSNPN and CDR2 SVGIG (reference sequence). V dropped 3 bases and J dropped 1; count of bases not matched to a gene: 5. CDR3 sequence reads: CAWSEGLAGTDTQYF. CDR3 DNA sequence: TGTGCCTGGAGCGAGGGACTAGCAGGCACAGATACGCAGTATTTT.

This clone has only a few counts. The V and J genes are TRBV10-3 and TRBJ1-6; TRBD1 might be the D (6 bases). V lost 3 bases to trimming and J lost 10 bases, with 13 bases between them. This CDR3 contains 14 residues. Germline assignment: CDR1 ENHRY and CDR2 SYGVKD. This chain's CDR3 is CAISDGRGGSPLHF. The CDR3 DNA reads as TGTGCCATCAGTGACGGGCGAGGGGGATCACCCCTCCACTTT.

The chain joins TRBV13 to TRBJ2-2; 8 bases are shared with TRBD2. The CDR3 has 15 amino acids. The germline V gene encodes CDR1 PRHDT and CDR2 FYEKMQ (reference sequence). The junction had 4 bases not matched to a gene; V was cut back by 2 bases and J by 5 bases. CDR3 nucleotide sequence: TGTGCCAGCAGCTTACGGGGGGGCCCTACCGGGGAGCTGTTTTTT. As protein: CASSLRGGPTGELFF.

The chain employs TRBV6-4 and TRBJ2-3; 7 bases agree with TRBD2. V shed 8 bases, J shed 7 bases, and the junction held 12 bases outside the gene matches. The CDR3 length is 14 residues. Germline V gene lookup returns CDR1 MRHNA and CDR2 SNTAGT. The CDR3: CASSPGASGYTQYF. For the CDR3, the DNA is TGTGCCAGCTCCCCTGGGGCTAGCGGTTATACGCAGTATTTT.

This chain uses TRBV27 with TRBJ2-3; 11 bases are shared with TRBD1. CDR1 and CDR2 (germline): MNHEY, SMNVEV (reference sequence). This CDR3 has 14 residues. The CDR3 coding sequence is TGTGCTACAAAACGGACAGGGGGCAGGGATACGCAGTATTTT. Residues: CATKRTGGRDTQYF.

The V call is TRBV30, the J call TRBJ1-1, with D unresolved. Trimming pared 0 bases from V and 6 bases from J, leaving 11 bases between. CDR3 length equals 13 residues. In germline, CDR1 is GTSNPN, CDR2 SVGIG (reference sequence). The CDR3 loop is CAWSVRWVSEAFF. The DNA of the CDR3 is TGTGCCTGGAGTGTAAGGTGGGTCTCTGAAGCTTTCTTT.

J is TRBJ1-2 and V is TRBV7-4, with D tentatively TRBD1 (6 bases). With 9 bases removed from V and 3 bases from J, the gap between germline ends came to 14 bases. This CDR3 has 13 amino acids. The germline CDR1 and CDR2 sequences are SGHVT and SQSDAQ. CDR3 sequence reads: CARIQGVDYGYTF. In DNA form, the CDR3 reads TGTGCCAGGATACAGGGTGTTGACTATGGCTACACCTTC.

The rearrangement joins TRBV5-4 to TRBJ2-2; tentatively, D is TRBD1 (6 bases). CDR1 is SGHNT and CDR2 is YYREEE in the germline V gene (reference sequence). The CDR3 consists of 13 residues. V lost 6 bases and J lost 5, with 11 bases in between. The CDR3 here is CASTNRETGELFF. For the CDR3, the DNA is TGTGCCAGCACTAACAGGGAAACCGGGGAGCTGTTTTTT. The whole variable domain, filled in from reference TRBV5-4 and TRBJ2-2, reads ETGVTQSPTHLIKTRGQQVTLRCSSQSGHNTVSWYQQALGQGPQFIFQYYREEENGRGNFPPRFSGLQFPNYSSELNVNALELDDSALYLCASTNRETGELFFGEGSRLTVL.